These T cell receptor beta chains were read from a single sample in a study of response to subunit inactivated influenza vaccine. TCRdb processed the RT-PCR reads anew with MiXCR; each CDR3 protein has one entry. The table includes roughly 760,000 distinct CDR3 sequences, approximately 21% detected once. The sequenced sample was PBMCs from blood, obtained 5 to 6 days after vaccination. These receptors were taken from a man over 45 who received an inactivated influenza vaccine. CDR3s include the opening cysteine and the closing phenylalanine or tryptophan. The D gene is left open where the match is weak. Size is stated for part of the rows, as once, few or many counts, or as a class when the clone is expanded.

CDR3 protein,CDR3 DNA,J gene,D gene,clone size,V gene
CASSLVGTEEETQYF,TGTGCCAGCAGCTTAGTTGGGACAGAAGAAGAGACCCAGTACTTC,TRBJ2-5,TRBD1,.,TRBV7-9
CSASLLHGYSNQPQHF,TGCAGTGCTAGCCTACTACACGGATATAGCAATCAGCCCCAGCATTTT,TRBJ1-5,.,.,TRBV20-1
CASRHSRGTSGGADTQYF,TGTGCCAGCAGACACTCCCGGGGGACTAGCGGGGGGGCAGATACGCAGTATTTT,TRBJ2-3,TRBD2,.,TRBV3-1
CASSNAGALSYEQYF,TGCGCCAGCAGCAATGCGGGGGCCCTCTCCTACGAGCAGTACTTC,TRBJ2-7,.,few,TRBV5-1
CASSLWGPTDTQYF,TGTGCCAGCAGTTTATGGGGGCCCACAGATACGCAGTATTTT,TRBJ2-3,.,many,TRBV12-3/TRBV12-4
CASRKREGSYEQYF,TGTGCCAGCAGAAAGCGGGAGGGTTCCTACGAGCAGTACTTC,TRBJ2-7,TRBD2,.,TRBV7-9
CASSLLQGSDGYTF,TGCGCCAGCAGCTTACTACAGGGATCAGATGGCTACACCTTC,TRBJ1-2,.,.,TRBV5-1
CASTLGGLASNEQFF,TGTGCCAGCACTCTCGGAGGACTAGCGAGCAATGAGCAGTTCTTC,TRBJ2-1,TRBD2,.,TRBV2
CASSSEPGGTQPQHF,TGTGCCAGCAGCTCCGAACCAGGGGGGACTCAGCCCCAGCATTTT,TRBJ1-5,TRBD1,.,TRBV7-2
CASSYSTRSNQPQHF,TGTGCCAGCAGTTACTCGACCAGGAGCAATCAGCCCCAGCATTTT,TRBJ1-5,.,.,TRBV6-5
CASSLAVGGVTGELFF,TGTGCCAGCAGCTTAGCTGTCGGGGGAGTCACCGGGGAGCTGTTTTTT,TRBJ2-2,.,few,TRBV7-2
CSAGGWQKETQYF,TGCAGTGCGGGAGGGTGGCAGAAAGAGACCCAGTACTTC,TRBJ2-5,TRBD2,.,TRBV20-1
CASSTDAAVATQYF,TGTGCCAGTAGTACAGACGCGGCGGTGGCGACCCAGTACTTC,TRBJ2-5,.,few,TRBV19
CASSLYQGQSTDTQYF,TGTGCCAGCAGCTTATATCAAGGACAAAGCACAGATACGCAGTATTTT,TRBJ2-3,.,.,TRBV7-9
CGLAAGNYGYTF,TGTGGACTGGCGGCCGGGAACTATGGCTACACCTTC,TRBJ1-2,.,once,TRBV30
CASSQRDRGTSLHF,TGCGCCAGCAGCCAACGGGACAGGGGAACCAGTCTCCACTTT,TRBJ1-6,TRBD1,few,TRBV5-1
CASTSYNSPLHF,TGTGCCAGCACATCTTATAATTCACCCCTCCACTTT,TRBJ1-6,.,few,TRBV2
CATRKAGYNEQFF,TGTGCCACCAGGAAGGCAGGTTACAATGAGCAGTTCTTC,TRBJ2-1,.,many,TRBV24-1
CASSVGQGKSDTGELFF,TGTGCCAGCAGCGTCGGACAGGGAAAATCGGACACCGGGGAGCTGTTTTTT,TRBJ2-2,TRBD1,.,TRBV9
CSASPETYEQYF,TGCAGTGCTAGTCCAGAGACCTACGAGCAGTACTTC,TRBJ2-7,.,.,TRBV20-1
CASSESQTSNYGYTF,TGTGCCAGCAGTGAGTCTCAGACCTCTAACTATGGCTACACCTTC,TRBJ1-2,.,few,TRBV2
CASSWTTSGFYEQYF,TGTGCCAGCAGCTGGACGACTAGCGGCTTCTACGAGCAGTACTTC,TRBJ2-7,TRBD2,few,TRBV7-2
CASSLSQNSYNSPLHF,TGTGCCAGCAGCTTATCCCAGAACTCCTATAATTCACCCCTCCACTTT,TRBJ1-6,.,.,TRBV11-2
CSATGRQGSYGYTF,TGCAGCGCCACAGGTCGGCAGGGATCCTATGGCTACACCTTC,TRBJ1-2,.,.,TRBV29-1
CSARDPAGASPLHF,TGCAGTGCTAGAGATCCCGCAGGGGCCTCACCCCTCCACTTT,TRBJ1-6,.,few,TRBV20-1
CSVEQGTSYNEQFF,TGCAGCGTTGAACAGGGAACTTCCTACAATGAGCAGTTCTTC,TRBJ2-1,.,.,TRBV29-1
CATRGRTGNTEAFF,TGTGCCACCAGAGGCCGGACGGGGAACACTGAAGCTTTCTTT,TRBJ1-1,.,few,TRBV24-1
CASSTLAGVRETQYF,TGTGCCAGCAGTACTCTAGCGGGAGTAAGGGAGACCCAGTACTTC,TRBJ2-5,TRBD2,once,TRBV28
CASSYWVTYNEQFF,TGTGCCAGCAGTTACTGGGTTACCTACAATGAGCAGTTCTTC,TRBJ2-1,.,.,TRBV6-2/TRBV6-3
CASSFSQRVKNSYEQYF,TGTGCCAGCAGTTTTTCTCAAAGGGTCAAGAACTCCTACGAGCAGTACTTC,TRBJ2-7,.,few,TRBV28
CATPMRELAETQYF,TGCGCCACCCCCATGCGGGAGTTGGCAGAGACCCAGTACTTC,TRBJ2-5,TRBD2,few,TRBV10-1
CASSLHAVREGEQYF,TGCGCCAGCAGCTTGCATGCTGTTCGGGAGGGCGAGCAGTACTTC,TRBJ2-7,TRBD2,.,TRBV5-1
CASSLYVTNTGELFF,TGCGCCAGCAGCTTGTATGTTACGAACACCGGGGAGCTGTTTTTT,TRBJ2-2,.,.,TRBV5-1
CASSKHRENEQFF,TGTGCCAGCAGCAAACACAGGGAGAATGAGCAGTTCTTC,TRBJ2-1,.,.,TRBV5-5
CAWSVFRSSYNEQFF,TGTGCCTGGAGTGTCTTCCGGAGCTCCTACAATGAGCAGTTCTTC,TRBJ2-1,.,once,TRBV30
CAIRGAGNTGELFF,TGTGCCATCCGTGGTGCGGGGAACACCGGGGAGCTGTTTTTT,TRBJ2-2,.,.,TRBV10-3
CSVEWVTLEDTQHF,TGCAGCGTTGAATGGGTGACTTTAGAAGATACGCAGCATTTT,TRBJ1-5,.,.,TRBV29-1
CASSWDGQNTGELFF,TGCGCCAGCAGCTGGGACGGACAGAACACCGGGGAGCTGTTTTTT,TRBJ2-2,.,many,TRBV5-1
CATSRARDRSEQYF,TGTGCCACCAGCAGAGCACGGGATAGAAGCGAGCAGTACTTC,TRBJ2-7,.,few,TRBV15
CASSYGWETSSYEQYF,TGTGCCAGCAGTTACGGTTGGGAGACGAGTAGCTACGAGCAGTACTTC,TRBJ2-7,.,few,TRBV6-5
CATSRDLEALETQYF,TGTGCCACCAGCAGAGATCTCGAAGCTCTGGAGACCCAGTACTTC,TRBJ2-5,.,few,TRBV15
CASSSRQVPDTQYF,TGTGCCAGCAGTTCCCGACAGGTTCCAGATACGCAGTATTTT,TRBJ2-3,.,.,TRBV27
CASSLGQPNTGELFF,TGTGCCAGCAGTTTGGGACAACCGAACACCGGGGAGCTGTTTTTT,TRBJ2-2,.,many,TRBV12-3/TRBV12-4
CSVQRSSYNEQFF,TGCAGCGTCCAGAGGAGCTCCTACAATGAGCAGTTCTTC,TRBJ2-1,.,few,TRBV29-1
CASTPDRRSLSGNTIYF,TGTGCCAGCACCCCGGACAGACGGTCTCTCTCTGGAAACACCATATATTTT,TRBJ1-3,.,few,TRBV6-1
CASSSRDSGEEQYF,TGTGCCAGCAGTTCCCGGGACAGCGGAGAAGAGCAGTACTTC,TRBJ2-7,TRBD1,.,TRBV12-3/TRBV12-4
CASSPRGGMNTEAFF,TGCGCCAGCTCCCCCAGGGGAGGGATGAACACTGAAGCTTTCTTT,TRBJ1-1,.,.,TRBV5-1
CASSEGEGAGAADTQYF,TGTGCCAGCAGTGAAGGGGAGGGAGCGGGAGCCGCAGATACGCAGTATTTT,TRBJ2-3,TRBD2,.,TRBV6-1
CASSYLTSGRREVETQYF,TGTGCCAGCAGCTACCTGACTAGCGGGAGAAGGGAGGTAGAGACCCAGTACTTC,TRBJ2-5,TRBD2,few,TRBV11-2
CSVSQGDSNQPQHF,TGCAGCGTTAGTCAGGGCGATAGCAATCAGCCCCAGCATTTT,TRBJ1-5,.,.,TRBV29-1
CASSFNSAGTEAFF,TGTGCCAGCAGTTTCAACAGCGCGGGGACTGAAGCTTTCTTT,TRBJ1-1,.,.,TRBV27
CASSQTRDSEKLFF,TGCGCCAGCAGCCAAACCCGGGACAGTGAAAAACTGTTTTTT,TRBJ1-4,TRBD1,few,TRBV4-3